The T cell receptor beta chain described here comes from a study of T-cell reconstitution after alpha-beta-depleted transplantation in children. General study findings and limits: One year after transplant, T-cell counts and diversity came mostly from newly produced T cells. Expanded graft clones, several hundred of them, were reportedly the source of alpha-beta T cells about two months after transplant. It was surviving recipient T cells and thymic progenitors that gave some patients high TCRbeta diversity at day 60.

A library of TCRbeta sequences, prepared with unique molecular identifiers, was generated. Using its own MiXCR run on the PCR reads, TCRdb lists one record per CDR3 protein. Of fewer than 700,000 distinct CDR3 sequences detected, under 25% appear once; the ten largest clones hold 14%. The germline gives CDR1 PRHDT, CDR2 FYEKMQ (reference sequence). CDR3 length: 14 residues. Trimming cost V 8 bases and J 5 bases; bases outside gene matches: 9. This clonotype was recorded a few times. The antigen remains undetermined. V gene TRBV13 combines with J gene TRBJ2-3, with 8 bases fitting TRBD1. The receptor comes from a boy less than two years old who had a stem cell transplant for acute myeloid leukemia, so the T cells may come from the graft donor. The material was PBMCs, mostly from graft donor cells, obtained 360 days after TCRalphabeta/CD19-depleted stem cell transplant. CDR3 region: CASEDRVTRDTQYF. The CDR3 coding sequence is TGTGCCAGCGAGGACAGGGTAACTCGAGATACGCAGTATTTT.